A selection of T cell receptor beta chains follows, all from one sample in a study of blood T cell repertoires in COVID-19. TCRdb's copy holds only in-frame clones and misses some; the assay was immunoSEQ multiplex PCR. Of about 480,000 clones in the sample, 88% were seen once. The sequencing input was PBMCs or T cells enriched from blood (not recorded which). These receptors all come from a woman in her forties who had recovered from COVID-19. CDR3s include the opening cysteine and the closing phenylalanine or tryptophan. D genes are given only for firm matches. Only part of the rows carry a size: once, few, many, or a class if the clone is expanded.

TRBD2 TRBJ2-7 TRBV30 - CAWSVQAGEQYF TGTGCCTGGAGTGTACAAGCGGGGGAGCAGTACTTC
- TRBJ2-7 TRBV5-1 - CASSGSAPHEQYF TGCGCCAGCTCAGGGTCAGCGCCCCACGAGCAGTACTTC
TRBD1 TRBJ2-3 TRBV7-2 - CASSPTGTGGGTDTQYF TGTGCCAGCAGCCCCACGGGGACAGGGGGAGGTACAGATACGCAGTATTTT
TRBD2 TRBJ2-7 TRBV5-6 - CASSLFSGTTYEQYF TGTGCCAGCAGCTTGTTTTCGGGGACTACCTACGAGCAGTACTTC
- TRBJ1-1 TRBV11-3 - CASSRSLDTEAFF TGTGCCAGCAGCCGAAGCCTGGACACTGAAGCTTTCTTT
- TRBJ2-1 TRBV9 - CASIMGHSYNEQFF TGTGCCAGCATCATGGGACACTCCTACAATGAGCAGTTCTTC
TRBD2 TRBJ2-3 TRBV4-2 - CASSQDGLAGNTQYF TGTGCCAGCAGCCAAGACGGACTAGCGGGAAATACGCAGTATTTT
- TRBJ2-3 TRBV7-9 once CASSLGLPHTDTQYF TGTGCCAGCAGCTTGGGACTCCCTCACACAGATACGCAGTATTTT
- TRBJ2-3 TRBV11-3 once CASSFTGTSTDTQYF TGTGCCAGCAGCTTTACCGGGACTAGCACAGATACGCAGTATTTT
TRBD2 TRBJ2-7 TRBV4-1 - CASSQEMPREGLGYEQYF TGCGCCAGCAGCCAAGAGATGCCGCGGGAGGGCCTAGGGTACGAGCAGTACTTC
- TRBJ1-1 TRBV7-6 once CASSLEALDDAEAFF TGTGCCAGCAGCTTAGAAGCTCTAGACGACGCTGAAGCTTTCTTT
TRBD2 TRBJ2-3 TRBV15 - CATSRDRSAGGVTDTQYF TGTGCCACCAGCAGAGATCGGTCGGCGGGAGGGGTCACAGATACGCAGTATTTT
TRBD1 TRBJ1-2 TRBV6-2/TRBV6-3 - CASSYPDRVYGYTF TGTGCCAGCAGTTACCCGGACAGGGTCTATGGCTACACCTTC
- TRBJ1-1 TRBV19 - CASRIVGGNTEAFF TGTGCCAGTAGGATCGTAGGAGGGAACACTGAAGCTTTCTTT
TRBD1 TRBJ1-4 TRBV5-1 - CASSSRLTGATNEKLFF TGCGCCAGCAGCTCCCGATTGACAGGGGCCACTAATGAAAAACTGTTTTTT
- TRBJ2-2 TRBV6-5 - CASTYRSAGELFF TGTGCCAGCACCTACAGGTCGGCCGGGGAGCTGTTTTTT
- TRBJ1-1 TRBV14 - CASSHAKAGKNTEAFF TGTGCCAGCAGCCATGCCAAGGCAGGGAAGAACACTGAAGCTTTCTTT
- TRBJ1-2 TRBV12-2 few CASRLGRDGYTF TGTGCAAGTCGCTTAGGCAGGGATGGCTACACCTTC
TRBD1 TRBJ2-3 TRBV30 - CAWSVRQGAFGTDTQYF TGTGCCTGGAGTGTCAGACAGGGGGCGTTCGGCACAGATACGCAGTATTTT
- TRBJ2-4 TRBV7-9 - CASSLGRVGAKNIQYF TGTGCCAGCAGCTTAGGGAGGGTCGGAGCCAAAAACATTCAGTACTTC
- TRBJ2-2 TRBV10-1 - CASSEGRDGTGELFF TGCGCCAGCAGTGAAGGGCGGGATGGCACCGGGGAGCTGTTTTTT
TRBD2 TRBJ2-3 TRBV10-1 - CASSGGLAGVQDDTQYF TGCGCCAGCAGTGGCGGCCTAGCGGGGGTTCAGGATGATACGCAGTATTTT
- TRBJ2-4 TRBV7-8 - CASSNLDSAGNIQYF TGTGCCAGCAGCAATCTTGACTCGGCGGGGAACATTCAGTACTTC
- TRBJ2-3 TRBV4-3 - CASSQTLANTQYF TGCGCCAGCAGCCAAACACTAGCAAATACGCAGTATTTT
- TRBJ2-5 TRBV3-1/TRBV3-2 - CASSQDPGTQETQYF TGTGCCAGCAGCCAAGATCCTGGGACTCAAGAGACCCAGTACTTC
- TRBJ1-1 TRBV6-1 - CASSEDSSTEAFF TGTGCCAGCAGTGAAGATTCTAGCACTGAAGCTTTCTTT
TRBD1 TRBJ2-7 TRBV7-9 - CASSRDRGYEQYF TGTGCCAGCAGCCGGGACAGGGGCTACGAGCAGTACTTC
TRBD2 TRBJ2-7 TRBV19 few CASSGGTSGSPVSYEQYF TGTGCCAGTAGTGGAGGGACTAGCGGGAGCCCGGTCTCCTACGAGCAGTACTTC
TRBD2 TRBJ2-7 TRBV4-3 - CASSQERGTSGLYEQYF TGCGCCAGCAGCCAAGAGCGGGGGACTAGCGGGCTCTACGAGCAGTACTTC
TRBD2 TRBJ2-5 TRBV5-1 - CASSIGLAGETQYF TGCGCCAGCAGCATCGGACTAGCGGGGGAGACCCAGTACTTC
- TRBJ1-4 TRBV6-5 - CASGSGGTTNEKLFF TGTGCCAGCGGGAGTGGGGGGACAACTAATGAAAAACTGTTTTTT
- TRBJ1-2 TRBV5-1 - CASSLQTADGYTF TGCGCCAGCAGCCTCCAGACAGCCGATGGCTACACCTTC
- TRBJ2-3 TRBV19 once CASSTGGDTQYF TGTGCCAGTAGTACCGGAGGAGATACGCAGTATTTT
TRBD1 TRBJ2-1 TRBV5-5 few CASSLTGGINNEQFF TGTGCCAGCAGCTTGACAGGGGGAATAAACAATGAGCAGTTCTTC
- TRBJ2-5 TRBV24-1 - CATSDSEYGSWYF TGTGCCACCAGTGATTCGGAGTACGGTAGTTGGTACTTC
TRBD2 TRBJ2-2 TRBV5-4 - CASSLAGGPRRLF TGTGCCAGCAGCTTGGCGGGGGGACCCCGCCGACTTTTT
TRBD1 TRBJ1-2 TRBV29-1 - CSSYGTAYGYTF TGCAGCTCCTACGGGACAGCCTATGGCTACACCTTC
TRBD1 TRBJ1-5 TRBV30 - CAWSSQGAVQPQHF TGTGCCTGGAGCTCACAGGGGGCTGTTCAGCCCCAGCATTTT
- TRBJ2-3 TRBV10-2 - CASSGGARTDTQYF TGCGCCAGCAGTGGTGGGGCCCGCACAGATACGCAGTATTTT
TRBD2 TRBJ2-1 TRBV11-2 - CASRILAGVPYNEQFF TGTGCCAGCAGAATACTAGCGGGAGTCCCCTACAATGAGCAGTTCTTC
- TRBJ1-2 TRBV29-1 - CSVEGSLSTGKNDYGYTF TGCAGCGTTGAAGGGTCCCTCTCAACAGGGAAGAACGACTATGGCTACACCTTC
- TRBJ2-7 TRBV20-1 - CSARDSGEQYF TGCAGTGCTAGAGACTCGGGAGAGCAGTACTTC
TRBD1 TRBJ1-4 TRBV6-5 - CASGQGRVWKEKLFF TGTGCCAGTGGACAGGGGCGAGTGTGGAAAGAAAAACTGTTTTTT
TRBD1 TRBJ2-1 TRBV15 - CATSSGQGRGNEQFF TGTGCCACCAGCAGTGGACAGGGGAGGGGGAATGAGCAGTTCTTC
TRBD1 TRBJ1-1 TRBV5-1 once CASSGRTGGNTEAFF TGCGCCAGCAGCGGACGGACAGGGGGGAACACTGAAGCTTTCTTT
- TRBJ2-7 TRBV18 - CASSPLPGDTIYEQYF TGTGCCAGCTCACCGTTACCAGGGGACACTATCTACGAGCAGTACTTC
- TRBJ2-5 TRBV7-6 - CASSLQQETQYF TGTGCCAGCAGCTTACAACAAGAGACCCAGTACTTC